This entry concerns a single T cell receptor (beta chain). Its specificity is not known. Sequencing was performed with immunoSEQ multiplex PCR; in TCRdb, only in-frame clones are kept and a portion is missing. Counted here are tens of thousands of clones, under 80% occurring once; the ten biggest clones make up around 4%. These data come from a study of radiotherapy plus CTLA-4 blockade in lung cancer. Germline values: CDR1 SGHTA, CDR2 FQGNSA. V lost 7 bases to trimming and J lost 2 bases, with 21 bases between them. The CDR3 sequence is 17 residues long. Broader study findings: Following radiotherapy plus ipilimumab, tumor-derived TCR clones expanded in the blood.

Alongside CTLA-4 blockade with ipilimumab, patients with chemo-refractory metastatic non-small-cell lung cancer received focal radiation. The chain uses TRBV7-2 and TRBJ1-5; D may be TRBD1 (5 bases). The TCR comes from a human donor with non-small cell lung cancer who had a partial response to radiotherapy plus ipilimumab. Some clones in this sample may be carry-over from other donors' samples. Sequenced here: peripheral blood, sampled from a patient treated with radiotherapy plus ipilimumab. The CDR3 DNA follows: TGTGCCAGCACCGAGAGAGGGCTTGGGGGGGGCAATCAGCCCCAGCATTTT. Translated, it gives CASTERGLGGGNQPQHF.